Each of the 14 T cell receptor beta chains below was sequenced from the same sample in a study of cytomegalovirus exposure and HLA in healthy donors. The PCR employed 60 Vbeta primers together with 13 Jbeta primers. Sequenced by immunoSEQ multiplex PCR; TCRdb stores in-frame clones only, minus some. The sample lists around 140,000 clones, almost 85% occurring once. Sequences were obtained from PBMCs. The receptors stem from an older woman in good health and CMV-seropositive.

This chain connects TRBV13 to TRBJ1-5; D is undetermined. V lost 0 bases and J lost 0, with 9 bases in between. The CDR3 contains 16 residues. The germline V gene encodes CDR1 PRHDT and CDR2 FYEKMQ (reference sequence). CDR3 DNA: TGTGCCAGCAGCTTAGGTCCCGGTAATAGCAATCAGCCCCAGCATTTT. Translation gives CASSLGPGNSNQPQHF.

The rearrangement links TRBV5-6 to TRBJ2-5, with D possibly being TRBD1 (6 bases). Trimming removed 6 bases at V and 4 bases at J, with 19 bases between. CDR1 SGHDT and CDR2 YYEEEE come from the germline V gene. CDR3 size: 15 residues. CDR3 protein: CASTLTSQGTETQYF. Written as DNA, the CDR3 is TGTGCCAGCACCCTTACCTCCCAGGGGACAGAGACCCAGTACTTC.

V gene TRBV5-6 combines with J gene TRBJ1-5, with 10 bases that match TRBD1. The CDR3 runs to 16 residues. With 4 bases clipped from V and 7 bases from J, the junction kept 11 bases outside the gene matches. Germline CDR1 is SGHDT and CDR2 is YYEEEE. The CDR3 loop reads CASSPNFGQGDQPQHF. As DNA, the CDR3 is TGTGCCAGCAGCCCGAATTTTGGACAGGGGGACCAGCCCCAGCATTTT.

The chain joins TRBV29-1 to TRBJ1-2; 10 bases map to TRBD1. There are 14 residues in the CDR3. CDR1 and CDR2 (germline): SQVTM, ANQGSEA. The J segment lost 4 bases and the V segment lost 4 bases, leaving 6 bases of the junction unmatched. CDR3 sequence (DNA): TGCAGCGTTGTTGAGACAGGGGGCGGCTATGGCTACACCTTC. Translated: CSVVETGGGYGYTF.

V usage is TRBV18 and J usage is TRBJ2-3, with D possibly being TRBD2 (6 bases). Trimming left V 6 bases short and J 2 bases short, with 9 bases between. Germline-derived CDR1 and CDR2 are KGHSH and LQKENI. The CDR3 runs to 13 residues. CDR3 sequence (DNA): TGTGCCAGCTCGGCTAGCGTCACAGATACGCAGTATTTT. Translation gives CASSASVTDTQYF.

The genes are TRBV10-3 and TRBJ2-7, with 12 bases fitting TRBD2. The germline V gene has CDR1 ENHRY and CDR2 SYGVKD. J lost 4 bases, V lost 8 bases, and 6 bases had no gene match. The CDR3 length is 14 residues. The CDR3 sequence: CAISSGRAKYEQYF. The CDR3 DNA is TGTGCCATCTCTAGCGGGAGGGCCAAATACGAGCAGTACTTC.

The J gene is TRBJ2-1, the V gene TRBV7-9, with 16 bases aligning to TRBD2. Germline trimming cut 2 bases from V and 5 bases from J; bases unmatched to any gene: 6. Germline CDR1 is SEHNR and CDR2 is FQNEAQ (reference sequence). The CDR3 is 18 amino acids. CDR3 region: CASSLYGTSGRAHNEQFF. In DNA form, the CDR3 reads TGTGCCAGCAGCTTATATGGGACTAGCGGGAGGGCCCACAATGAGCAGTTCTTC.

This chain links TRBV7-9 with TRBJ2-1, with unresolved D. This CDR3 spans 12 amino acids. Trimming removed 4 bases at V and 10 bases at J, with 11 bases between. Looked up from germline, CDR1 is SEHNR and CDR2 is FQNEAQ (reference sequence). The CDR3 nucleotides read TGTGCCAGCAGCTATGGGCCGGCGGAGCAGTTCTTC. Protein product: CASSYGPAEQFF.

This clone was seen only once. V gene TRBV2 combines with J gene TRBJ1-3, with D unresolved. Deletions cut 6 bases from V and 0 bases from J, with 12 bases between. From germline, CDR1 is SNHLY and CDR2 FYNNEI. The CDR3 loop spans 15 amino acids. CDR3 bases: TGTGCCAGCAGGGCTGTCCCTCGCTCTGGAAACACCATATATTTT. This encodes CASRAVPRSGNTIYF. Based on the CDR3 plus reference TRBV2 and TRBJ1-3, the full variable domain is EPEVTQTPSHQVTQMGQEVILRCVPISNHLYFYWYRQILGQKVEFLVSFYNNEISEKSEIFDDQFSVERPDGSNFTLKIRSTKLEDSAMYFCASRAVPRSGNTIYFGEGSWLTVV.

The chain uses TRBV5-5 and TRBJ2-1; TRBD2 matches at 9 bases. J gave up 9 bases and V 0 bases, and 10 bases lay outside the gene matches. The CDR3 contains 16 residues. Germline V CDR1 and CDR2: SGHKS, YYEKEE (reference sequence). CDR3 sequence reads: CASSLGDSGSVSEQFF. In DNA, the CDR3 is TGTGCCAGCAGCTTGGGGGATAGCGGGAGTGTAAGTGAGCAGTTCTTC.

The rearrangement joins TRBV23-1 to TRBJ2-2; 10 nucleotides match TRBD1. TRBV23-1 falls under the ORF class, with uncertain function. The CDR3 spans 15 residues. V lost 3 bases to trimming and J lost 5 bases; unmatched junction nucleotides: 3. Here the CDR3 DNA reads TGCGCCAGCAGTCAGGCGGGACAGGGGACCGGGGAGCTGTTTTTT. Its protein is CASSQAGQGTGELFF.

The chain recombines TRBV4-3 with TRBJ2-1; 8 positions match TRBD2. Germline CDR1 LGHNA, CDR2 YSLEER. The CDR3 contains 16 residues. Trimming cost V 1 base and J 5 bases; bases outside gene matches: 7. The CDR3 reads CASSQGSSGQNNEQFF. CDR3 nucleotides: TGCGCCAGCAGCCAAGGCTCTAGCGGGCAAAACAATGAGCAGTTCTTC.

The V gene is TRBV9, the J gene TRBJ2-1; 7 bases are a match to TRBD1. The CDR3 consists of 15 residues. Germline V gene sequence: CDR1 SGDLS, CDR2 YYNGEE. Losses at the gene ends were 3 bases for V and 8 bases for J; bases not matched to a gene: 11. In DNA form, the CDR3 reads TGTGCCAGCAGCGCCTCGATACAGGGGAACTATGAGCAGTTCTTC. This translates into CASSASIQGNYEQFF.

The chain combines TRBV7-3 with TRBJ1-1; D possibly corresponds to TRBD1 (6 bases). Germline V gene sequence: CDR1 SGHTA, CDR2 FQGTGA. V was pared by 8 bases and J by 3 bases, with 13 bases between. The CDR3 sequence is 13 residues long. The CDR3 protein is CASSSNRDTEAFF. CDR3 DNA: TGTGCCAGCTCATCGAACAGGGACACTGAAGCTTTCTTT.